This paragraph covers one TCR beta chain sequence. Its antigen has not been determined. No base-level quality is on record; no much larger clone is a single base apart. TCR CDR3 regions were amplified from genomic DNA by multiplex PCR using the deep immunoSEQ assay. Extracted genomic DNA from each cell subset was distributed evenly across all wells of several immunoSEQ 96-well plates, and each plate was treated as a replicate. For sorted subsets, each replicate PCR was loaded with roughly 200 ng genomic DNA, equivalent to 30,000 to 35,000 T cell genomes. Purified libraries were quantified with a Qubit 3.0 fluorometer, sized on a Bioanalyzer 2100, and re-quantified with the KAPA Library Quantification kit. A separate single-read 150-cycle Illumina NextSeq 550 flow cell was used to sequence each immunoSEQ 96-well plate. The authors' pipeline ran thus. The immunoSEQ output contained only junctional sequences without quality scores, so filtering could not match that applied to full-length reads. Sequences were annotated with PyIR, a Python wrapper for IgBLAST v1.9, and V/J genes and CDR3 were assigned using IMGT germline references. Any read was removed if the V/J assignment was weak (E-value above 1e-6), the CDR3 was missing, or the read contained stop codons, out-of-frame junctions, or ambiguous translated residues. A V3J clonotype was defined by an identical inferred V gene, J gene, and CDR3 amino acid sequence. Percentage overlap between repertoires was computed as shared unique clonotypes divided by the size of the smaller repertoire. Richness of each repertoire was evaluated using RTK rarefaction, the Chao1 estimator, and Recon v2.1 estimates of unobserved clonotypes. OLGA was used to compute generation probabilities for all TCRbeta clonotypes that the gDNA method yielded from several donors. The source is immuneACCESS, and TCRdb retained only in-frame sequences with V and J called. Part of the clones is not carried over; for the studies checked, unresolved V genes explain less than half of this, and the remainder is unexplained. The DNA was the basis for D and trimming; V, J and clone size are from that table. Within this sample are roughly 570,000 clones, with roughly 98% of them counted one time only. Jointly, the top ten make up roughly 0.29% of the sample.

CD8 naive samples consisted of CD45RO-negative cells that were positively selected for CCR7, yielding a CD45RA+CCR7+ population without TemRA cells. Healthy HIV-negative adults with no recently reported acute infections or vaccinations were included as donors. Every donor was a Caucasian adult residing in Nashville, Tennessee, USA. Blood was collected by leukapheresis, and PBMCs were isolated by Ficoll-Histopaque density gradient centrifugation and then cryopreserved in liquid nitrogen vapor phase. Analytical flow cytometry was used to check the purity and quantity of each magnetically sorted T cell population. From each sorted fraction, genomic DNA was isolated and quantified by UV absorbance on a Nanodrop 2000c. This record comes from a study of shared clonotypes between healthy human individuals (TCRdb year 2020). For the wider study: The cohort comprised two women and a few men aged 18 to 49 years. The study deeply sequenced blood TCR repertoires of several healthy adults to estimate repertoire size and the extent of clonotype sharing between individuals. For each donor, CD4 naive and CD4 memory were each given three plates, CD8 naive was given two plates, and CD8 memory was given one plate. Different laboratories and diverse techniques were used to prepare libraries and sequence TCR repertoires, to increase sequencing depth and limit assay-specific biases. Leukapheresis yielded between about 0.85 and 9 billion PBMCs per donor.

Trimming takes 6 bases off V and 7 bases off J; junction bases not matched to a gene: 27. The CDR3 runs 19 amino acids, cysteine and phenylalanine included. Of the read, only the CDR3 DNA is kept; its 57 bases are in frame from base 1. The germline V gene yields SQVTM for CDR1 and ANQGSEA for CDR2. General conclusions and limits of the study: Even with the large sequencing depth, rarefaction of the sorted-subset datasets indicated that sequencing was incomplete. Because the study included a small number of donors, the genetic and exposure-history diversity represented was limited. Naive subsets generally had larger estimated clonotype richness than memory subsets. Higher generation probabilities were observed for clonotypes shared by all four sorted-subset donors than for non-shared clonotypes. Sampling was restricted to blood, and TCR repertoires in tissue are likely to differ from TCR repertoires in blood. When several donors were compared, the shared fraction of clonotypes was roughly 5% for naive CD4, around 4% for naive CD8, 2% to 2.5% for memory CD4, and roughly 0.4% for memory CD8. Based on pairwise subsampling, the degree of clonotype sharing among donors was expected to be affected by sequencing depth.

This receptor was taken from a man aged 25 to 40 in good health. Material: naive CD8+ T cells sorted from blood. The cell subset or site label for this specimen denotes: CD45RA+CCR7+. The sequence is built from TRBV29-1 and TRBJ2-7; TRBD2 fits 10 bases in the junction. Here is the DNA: TGCAGCGTCCAGCGGAGTGGGAGAGCGGGAGGGCTCAAGGGTAATGAGCAGTACTTC. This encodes CSVQRSGRAGGLKGNEQYF.